This entry is about one TCR beta chain. The antigen is undetermined. With sequencing, the targeted depth ranged from 1 in 200,000 to 1 in 1 million T cells. Clones were sequenced by immunoSEQ multiplex PCR, and TCRdb holds only the in-frame ones, with some missing. The sample contains about 36,000 clones, 60% to 80% of which appear only once. These data come from a study of cytotoxic CD8 clonotypes in ibrutinib-treated CLL. Study background: The study recorded mean values of about 260,000 productive templates and 90,000 to 100,000 productive rearrangements per sample.

Study-level points and caveats: With treatment, public clonotypes, which were uncommon, either contracted or remained stable.

From germline, CDR1 is SGHRS and CDR2 YFSETQ. The CDR3 contains 14 residues. The V end was cut by 1 base, the J end by 3 bases, with 10 bases between. The chain joins TRBV5-1 to TRBJ2-5; D might be TRBD2 (7 bases). The material was PBMCs, obtained at disease progression, from a patient treated with ibrutinib. This TCR derives from a human donor with chronic lymphocytic leukemia. CDR3 sequence: CASSLRGGEETQYF. CDR3 DNA: TGCGCCAGCAGCTTGAGGGGGGGCGAAGAGACCCAGTACTTC.